This record concerns one T cell receptor beta chain sequence. This clonotype was recorded many times. The specificity of this receptor is unknown. Nothing much larger sits one base from this clone, and base qualities are not available. The TCR beta CDR3 regions were amplified from RNA transcripts. A first-round RT-PCR of the TCR CDR3 used the HTBI primer set with the Qiagen OneStep RT-PCR kit. The libraries were constructed in a second round of multiplex PCR and then size-selected and purified. Libraries were sequenced paired-end with 100 bp reads on an Illumina HiSeq2000. On the study's bioinformatics: SOAPnuke was used to process the raw data, throwing out any read that contained adapters or uncalled bases, had a mean Phred below 15, or lacked an exact constant-primer or identifier match. COPE v1.2.5 was used to merge the high-quality paired reads, and each unique nucleotide sequence was defined as a clonotype. MiTCR v1.1 was used to align the clonotypes against IMGT TRBV, TRBD and TRBJ reference segments. Only V-J combinations with frequency above 0.0001, covering about 99% of repertoires, were analysed. The TCS score was defined as the ratio of F50 (clonal expansion) to E x V (chaos), calculated using BLOSUM62-based TCRdist between CDR3 peptides within each V-J. Welch's t-statistics and random forest reduced some 510 V-J features to about 12, which were used in a naive Bayes classifier (R e1071). Clones were called with MiXCR by TCRdb after fastp trimmed the public reads at Q25, and only in-frame beta chains were retained. Rows are combined by CDR3 protein, so each entry shows the most common genes and DNA. The V and J calls were determined by TCRdb, not by the authors. The sample yields 620,000 or so distinct CDR3 sequences; around 13% were counted once. The ten largest clones capture around 12% of the sample.

This entry belongs to a study of T cells in Graves' hyperthyroidism and ophthalmopathy (dated by TCRdb to the late 2010s). Background on the whole study: Peripheral blood samples were taken at initial diagnosis, before any treatment was given. The 95 to 100 discovery patients were divided at random into training and test sets in a 7:3 ratio. A discovery cohort of roughly 100 patients, 43 with Graves' ophthalmopathy and over 55 with stable Graves' hyperthyroidism, was used to find distinguishing TCR V-J signatures. After blood sampling, hyperthyroidism patients were treated with methimazole at a starting dose of 30 mg daily, and ophthalmopathy patients were treated with high-dose intravenous methylprednisolone. An independent validation cohort of 18 to 20 hyperthyroidism patients and about 15 patients who later progressed to ophthalmopathy tested prospective prediction of ophthalmopathy. The paper describes TCR Vbeta CDR3 sequencing of around 140 peripheral blood samples, made up of some 40 ophthalmopathy patients, over 70 hyperthyroidism patients and 17 progressor patients. In about 6 Graves' hyperthyroidism patients, the study also compared T-cell repertoires from thyroid tissue with T-cell repertoires from blood.

Study-level results and caveats: Sample size was not statistically predetermined, and blinding of investigators to group allocation was not performed. A model built on a 13 V-J signature distinguished ophthalmopathy from stable hyperthyroidism, reaching 85% to 90% sensitivity and 81.08% specificity in cross-validation and 80%/75% in testing. Most expanded thyroid clonotypes (frequency above 0.001) were also detected in blood, a finding suggesting that blood repertoires may reflect thyroid immune responses. In validation, progression to ophthalmopathy was predicted by the model with more than 65% sensitivity and roughly 76% specificity, a median of roughly six months before onset.

The V end gives up 5 bases and the J end 2 bases, leaving 6 bases in the junction not matched to a gene. The germline V gene yields SGHTA for CDR1 and FQGNSA for CDR2. Taken from cysteine to phenylalanine, the CDR3 has 14 residues. Of the read, only the CDR3 DNA is kept; its 42 bases are in frame from base 1. Ophthalmopathy patients had moderately to severely active disease, with a Clinical Activity Score of 3 or more, a NOSPECS grade of 4 or more, and a disease duration of less than 3 months. Patients with uncontrolled infections, other autoimmune diseases, pregnancy or lactation were excluded. Diagnoses relied on clinical symptoms, serum thyroxine and TRAb, thyroid ultrasound and orbital computed tomography. PBMCs were separated from roughly 10 ml of fresh peripheral blood using Ficoll-Paque density gradient centrifugation. Trizol reagent was used to extract total RNA, and RNA quality was then checked on an Agilent 2100 Bioanalyzer.

The rearrangement combines TRBV7-2 with TRBJ2-7; 7 bases in the junction line up with TRBD1. The sequenced material came from blood. The source is a woman aged 50 to 60 with Graves' ophthalmopathy. The sequenced DNA is TGTGCCAGCAGCGTCCGGGACAGAACCTACGAGCAGTACTTC. This encodes CASSVRDRTYEQYF.